The clone carrying this T cell receptor (beta chain) was detected many times. Its specificity is not known. The data are from a study of T cells in Graves' hyperthyroidism and ophthalmopathy. Study-level background: Staff took peripheral blood when the initial diagnosis was made, before any treatment began.

Findings and caveats of the study: A model using 13 V-J features told ophthalmopathy apart from stable hyperthyroidism.

Clinicians diagnosed patients from clinical symptoms, serum thyroxine and TRAb, thyroid ultrasound and orbital computed tomography. The TCR beta CDR3 regions underwent amplification using RNA transcripts as the source. HTBI primers were the set used in a first-round RT-PCR of the TCR CDR3. Each CDR3 protein is one row after TCRdb ran MiXCR on the multiplex PCR reads. Seen here are around 530,000 distinct CDR3 sequences, under 20% observed once, and the top ten hold approximately 15%. The CDR3 length is 14 residues. CDR1 MNHNS and CDR2 SASEGT come from the germline V gene. V lost 6 bases to trimming and J lost 7 bases; unmatched junction nucleotides: 12.

The TCR sequence derives from a woman aged 18-29 years with Graves' ophthalmopathy. This chain connects TRBV6-1 to TRBJ2-7, with TRBD1 matching 7 bases. The sample consisted of blood. The CDR3 nucleotides read TGTGCCAGCAGGGGCACAGGGGAAGGGGGTGAGCAGTACTTC. Its translation is CASRGTGEGGEQYF.